This TCR beta chain is from a study of early T cells in non-severe SARS-CoV-2 infection. On the study more broadly: Sequenced material consisted of bulk RNA (from unsorted whole blood), and chains were unpaired.

This clonotype was seen a handful of times. In TCRdb, the 5' RACE reads were re-called with MiXCR into one record per CDR3 protein. The data show about 36,000 distinct CDR3 sequences, around 5% seen once. The CDR3 is 17 amino acids. Trimming took 0 bases from V and 5 from J; bases not matched to a gene: 11. CDR1 and CDR2 from the germline V gene are SGHRS and YFSETQ. The specimen sequenced was whole blood. The TCR originated in an adult who was a healthcare worker with PCR-confirmed SARS-CoV-2 infection or an uninfected control (not recorded which). The V gene is TRBV5-1, the J gene TRBJ2-3; 8 nucleotides agree with TRBD1. The CDR3 loop reads CASSLGYTRGRGDTQYF. The CDR3 DNA sequence: TGCGCCAGCAGCTTGGGATATACCAGGGGGCGCGGAGATACGCAGTATTTT.